This TCR beta chain was recovered during a study of cytomegalovirus exposure and HLA in healthy donors. At the level of the study: The early release's HLA-typed donors yielded approximately 85 million unique TCRs. The study, taken as a whole, reports: It was shown in a later analysis that HLA-associated TCR beta chains were more clonally expanded than other, equally common chains. Researchers catalogued 164 TCR beta chains as cytomegalovirus-associated.

Germline V gene sequence: CDR1 ENHRY, CDR2 SYGVKD. This CDR3 has 14 amino acids. V gave up 3 bases and J gave up 6 bases, with 9 bases separating them. Primers: 60 Vbeta forward and 13 Jbeta reverse. The data were produced by immunoSEQ multiplex PCR, yet TCRdb's version contains in-frame clones alone and is incomplete. The specimen's table records approximately 210,000 clones. Concerning this clone itself: The target antigen is unknown.

The source of this sequence is a woman in her thirties in good health and CMV-seropositive. The rearrangement uses TRBV10-3 and TRBJ1-6; D perhaps matches TRBD1 (5 bases). Sequencing was performed on PBMCs. The CDR3 DNA reads as TGTGCCATCAGTGACTCAGGGTTTAATTCACCCCTCCACTTT. The encoded protein is CAISDSGFNSPLHF.